A selection of T cell receptor beta chains follows, all from one sample in a study of HIV-infected children after antiretroviral therapy interruption. TCRdb reanalysed the 3' RACE reads using MiXCR and keeps one entry per CDR3 protein. The sample has more than 75,000 distinct CDR3 sequences, roughly 6.4% seen once. The input for sequencing was CD45RA+ CD4+ T cells from PBMCs, pooled from several time points, taken from a donor given antiretroviral therapy, either interrupted or continuous. These receptors all stem from a pool of human donors with HIV. Both conserved end residues are part of each CDR3. A D gene is named only where the DNA matches it firmly. For some rows the clone size is stated as once, few or many, or as a class when expanded; others skip it.

CDR3aa	CDR3nt	d_gene	abundance	v_gene	j_gene
CASGESGNSPLHF	TGTGCCAGCGGGGAGTCAGGGAATTCACCCCTCCACTTT	.	many	TRBV6-4	TRBJ1-6
CASSLATGEKLFF	TGTGCCAGCAGCTTAGCGACAGGGGAAAAACTGTTTTTT	TRBD1	many	TRBV7-9	TRBJ1-4
CASSLGVTGVGFAYEQYF	TGTGCCAGCAGTTTAGGGGTCACGGGGGTGGGGTTTGCCTACGAGCAGTACTTC	.	many	TRBV12-3/TRBV12-4	TRBJ2-7
CASSLVSWYRVREYEQYF	TGCGCCAGCAGCTTGGTATCGTGGTATCGGGTTCGGGAATACGAGCAGTACTTC	.	few	TRBV5-1	TRBJ2-7
CASSPRGSYEQYF	TGTGCCAGCAGCCCCAGGGGATCCTACGAGCAGTACTTC	.	many	TRBV7-9	TRBJ2-7
CASSLDGPIEGYTF	TGTGCCAGCAGTTTAGATGGCCCCATTGAGGGCTACACCTTC	.	few	TRBV12-3/TRBV12-4	TRBJ1-2
CASSQGIRTEAFF	TGTGCCAGCAGCCAAGGGATTCGGACTGAAGCTTTCTTT	.	many	TRBV14	TRBJ1-1
CASSLANSLYGYTF	TGTGCCAGCAGCTTAGCGAACAGCCTCTATGGCTACACCTTC	.	many	TRBV7-9	TRBJ1-2
CASSFPDRASYEQYF	TGCGCCAGCAGCTTCCCAGACAGGGCCTCCTACGAGCAGTACTTC	TRBD1	.	TRBV4-1	TRBJ2-7
CSARQPNTEAFF	TGCAGTGCTCGGCAGCCGAACACTGAAGCTTTCTTT	.	.	TRBV20-1	TRBJ1-1
CASSQPGLVETQYF	TGTGCCAGCAGCCAGCCTGGGCTAGTGGAGACCCAGTACTTC	.	many	TRBV3-1	TRBJ2-5
CASSPQGTNEKLFF	TGTGCCAGCTCACCACAGGGGACTAATGAAAAACTGTTTTTT	.	many	TRBV18	TRBJ1-4
CASSEGRPWGVSNQPQHF	TGTGCCAGCAGTGAAGGGAGGCCCTGGGGAGTTAGCAATCAGCCCCAGCATTTT	.	medium-sized	TRBV6-1	TRBJ1-5
CASSLLASTNGYTF	TGTGCCAGCAGCTTACTAGCGTCAACTAATGGCTACACCTTC	.	many	TRBV7-2	TRBJ1-2
CASSLVPWTNQPQHF	TGTGCCAGCAGCTTAGTCCCTTGGACAAATCAGCCCCAGCATTTT	.	many	TRBV7-8	TRBJ1-5
CASSPDSTYEQYF	TGTGCCAGCTCACCAGACAGTACCTACGAGCAGTACTTC	.	few	TRBV18	TRBJ2-7
CASSRDTGNTIYF	TGTGCCAGCAGCAGGGACACTGGAAACACCATATATTTT	.	many	TRBV2	TRBJ1-3
CASSADRDGTGELFF	TGTGCCAGCAGCGCCGACAGGGATGGTACCGGGGAGCTGTTTTTT	TRBD1	many	TRBV28	TRBJ2-2
CASSLGGGPSHNEQFF	TGTGCCAGCAGCTTGGGCGGGGGGCCCTCTCACAATGAGCAGTTCTTC	TRBD2	many	TRBV5-4	TRBJ2-1
CASSPRQGKDYEQYF	TGTGCCAGCAGCCCGAGACAGGGCAAGGACTACGAGCAGTACTTC	TRBD1	few	TRBV12-3/TRBV12-4	TRBJ2-7
CASSHLAKNIQYF	TGTGCCAGCAGTCACTTAGCCAAAAACATTCAGTACTTC	.	many	TRBV5-4	TRBJ2-4
CASSRLAGGWYEQYF	TGTGCCAGCAGCCGACTAGCGGGAGGTTGGTACGAGCAGTACTTC	TRBD2	many	TRBV7-3	TRBJ2-7
CSVEVMNGDTQYF	TGCAGCGTTGAAGTTATGAATGGAGATACGCAGTATTTT	.	many	TRBV29-1	TRBJ2-3
CASSFPGLAYNEQFF	TGTGCCAGCAGTTTTCCGGGACTGGCTTACAATGAGCAGTTCTTC	.	few	TRBV12-3/TRBV12-4	TRBJ2-1
CASQDTGSYHYGYTF	TGTGCCAGCCAGGACACCGGGTCCTACCACTATGGCTACACCTTC	.	few	TRBV6-1	TRBJ1-2
CASSKASGGYNEQFF	TGTGCCAGTAGTAAGGCTAGCGGGGGTTACAATGAGCAGTTCTTC	TRBD2	many	TRBV19	TRBJ2-1
CASSLTRDGVYGYTF	TGTGCCAGCAGTTTAACCCGGGACGGGGTCTATGGCTACACCTTC	.	many	TRBV12-3/TRBV12-4	TRBJ1-2
CASSGDAYEQYF	TGTGCCAGCTCAGGGGACGCCTACGAGCAGTACTTC	.	many	TRBV18	TRBJ2-7
CASMSRGYNEQFF	TGTGCCAGTATGAGCAGGGGATACAATGAGCAGTTCTTC	.	few	TRBV6-2/TRBV6-3	TRBJ2-1
CASSRTANTEAFF	TGTGCCAGCTCCAGAACAGCGAACACTGAAGCTTTCTTT	.	many	TRBV18	TRBJ1-1
CASTTGTPNSPLHF	TGTGCCAGCACAACCGGGACACCAAATTCACCCCTCCACTTT	.	few	TRBV11-2	TRBJ1-6
CASSLFRANTEAFF	TGTGCCAGCAGTTTATTTCGGGCGAACACTGAAGCTTTCTTT	.	few	TRBV12-3/TRBV12-4	TRBJ1-1
CASSPISSGANVLTF	TGTGCCAGCAGCCCAATAAGCTCTGGGGCCAACGTCCTGACTTTC	.	many	TRBV7-3	TRBJ2-6
CASSQAAATEAFF	TGTGCCAGCAGCCAAGCCGCAGCTACTGAAGCTTTCTTT	.	many	TRBV3-1	TRBJ1-1
CASSYGVGEQYF	TGTGCCAGCAGTTACGGGGTCGGCGAGCAGTACTTC	.	many	TRBV12-3/TRBV12-4	TRBJ2-7
CASSVKVSTDTQYF	TGTGCCAGCAGCGTGAAGGTCAGCACAGATACGCAGTATTTT	.	many	TRBV9	TRBJ2-3
CASRAPGQTNYGYTF	TGTGCCAGCAGGGCTCCGGGACAGACGAACTATGGCTACACCTTC	TRBD1	many	TRBV28	TRBJ1-2
CASSLVDRENTEAFF	TGTGCCAGCAGCTTGGTCGACAGAGAGAACACTGAAGCTTTCTTT	.	many	TRBV5-6	TRBJ1-1
CASRNSIGALGSPLHF	TGCGCCAGCCGAAACTCAATAGGGGCATTGGGTTCACCCCTCCACTTT	.	few	TRBV23-1	TRBJ1-6
CASGLQGAGNQPQHF	TGTGCTAGTGGTTTACAGGGGGCCGGCAATCAGCCCCAGCATTTT	TRBD1	.	TRBV12-5	TRBJ1-5
CSVEVNSWGTEAFF	TGCAGCGTTGAAGTCAACAGCTGGGGGACTGAAGCTTTCTTT	.	.	TRBV29-1	TRBJ1-1
CASSPGTSGGGEQYF	TGTGCCAGCTCACCTGGGACTAGCGGGGGTGGCGAGCAGTACTTC	TRBD2	many	TRBV18	TRBJ2-7
CSAIDRPLGYEQYF	TGCAGTGCCATAGACAGGCCCCTGGGTTACGAGCAGTACTTC	.	many	TRBV20-1	TRBJ2-7